This is a list of T cell receptor beta chains from one sample in a study of OX40 agonist ivuxolimab in advanced cancers. TCRdb's copy holds only in-frame clones and misses some; the assay was immunoSEQ multiplex PCR. The table records 35,000 to 55,000 clones, roughly 82% of them present only once. Sequenced here: CD4+ or CD8+ T cells sorted from blood, sampled in a trial of the OX40 agonist ivuxolimab. The source is an adult with an advanced solid tumor such as melanoma, head and neck, liver or kidney cancer. CDR3s include the opening cysteine and the closing phenylalanine or tryptophan. D genes are given only for firm matches. Rows may omit the clone size; those that give it use once, few, many or a size class.

J | V | D | size | CDR3 | DNA
TRBJ2-7 | TRBV11-2 | NA | NA | CASSLNPGPYEQYF | TGTGCCAGCAGCTTAAATCCAGGACCCTACGAGCAGTACTTC
TRBJ2-7 | TRBV10-3 | TRBD2 | NA | CAISRAGGGEQYF | TGTGCCATCAGTCGAGCGGGAGGAGGCGAGCAGTACTTC
TRBJ2-2 | TRBV5-4 | NA | once | CASSLDGGAGTGELFF | TGTGCCAGCAGCTTGGACGGCGGGGCGGGAACCGGGGAGCTGTTTTTT
TRBJ1-2 | TRBV19 | NA | once | CASSMVTPNYGYTF | TGTGCCAGTAGTATGGTTACACCAAACTATGGCTACACCTTC
TRBJ1-5 | TRBV28 | NA | medium-sized | CASSLGDTASNQPQHF | TGTGCCAGCAGTTTAGGGGACACAGCTAGCAATCAGCCCCAGCATTTT
TRBJ2-5 | TRBV30 | TRBD2 | NA | CAWSIAGGRQETQYF | TGTGCCTGGAGTATAGCGGGGGGAAGGCAAGAGACCCAGTACTTC
TRBJ1-1 | TRBV5-1 | NA | NA | CASSLGGASGEAFF | TGCGCCAGCAGCTTGGGGGGGGCGAGCGGTGAAGCTTTCTTT
TRBJ1-2 | TRBV30 | NA | NA | CAWSVTPSNYGYTF | TGTGCCTGGAGTGTGACGCCCTCTAACTATGGCTACACCTTC
TRBJ2-4 | TRBV19 | TRBD1 | NA | CASSIGGGQGWDIQYF | TGTGCCAGTAGTATAGGCGGGGGACAGGGATGGGACATTCAGTACTTC
TRBJ2-5 | TRBV5-1 | NA | NA | CASSLILSRDVQETQYF | TGCGCCAGCAGCTTGATCTTGTCCAGGGACGTTCAAGAGACCCAGTACTTC
TRBJ1-5 | TRBV7-8 | NA | NA | CASTDGRSNQPQHF | TGTGCCAGCACGGACGGTCGTAGCAATCAGCCCCAGCATTTT
TRBJ2-7 | TRBV7-2 | NA | NA | CASSFGGTTYEQYF | TGTGCCAGCAGCTTCGGGGGTACTACCTACGAGCAGTACTTC
TRBJ1-4 | TRBV14 | NA | medium-sized | CASSQLGAANEKLFF | TGTGCCAGCAGCCAGTTGGGGGCGGCTAATGAAAAACTGTTTTTT
TRBJ1-6 | TRBV5-1 | TRBD1 | NA | CASSVGQYNSPLHF | TGCGCCAGCAGCGTGGGACAGTATAATTCACCCCTCCACTTT
TRBJ2-2 | TRBV19 | TRBD1 | NA | CASSMTGIGELFF | TGTGCCAGTAGTATGACAGGGATCGGGGAGCTGTTTTTT
TRBJ2-7 | TRBV5-1 | TRBD1 | few | CASSSSTGDVYF | TGCGCCAGCAGCTCATCTACAGGGGATGTGTACTTC
TRBJ1-1 | TRBV6-5 | NA | NA | CASSYDPNTEAFF | TGTGCCAGCAGTTACGACCCGAACACTGAAGCTTTCTTT
TRBJ2-3 | TRBV30 | NA | NA | CAWSVDSSTDTQYF | TGTGCCTGGAGCGTTGACAGCAGCACAGATACGCAGTATTTT
TRBJ1-4 | TRBV19 | NA | NA | CASTPGVNEKLFF | TGTGCCAGTACACCGGGGGTTAATGAAAAACTGTTTTTT
TRBJ2-1 | TRBV2 | TRBD2 | NA | CASKVGLAGESEQFF | TGTGCCAGCAAAGTGGGACTAGCGGGAGAAAGTGAGCAGTTCTTC
TRBJ2-7 | TRBV5-1 | NA | NA | CASSLVGLWEQYF | TGCGCCAGCAGCTTGGTGGGGTTGTGGGAGCAGTACTTC
TRBJ1-1 | TRBV27 | NA | NA | CASSFREYTEAFF | TGTGCCAGCAGTTTTAGGGAATACACTGAAGCTTTCTTT
TRBJ1-1 | TRBV28 | TRBD1 | NA | CASTQPGQRTFF | TGTGCCAGCACCCAACCGGGACAGCGAACTTTCTTT
TRBJ2-1 | TRBV4-1 | NA | NA | CASSQVSVPRYNEQFF | TGCGCCAGCAGCCAAGTTTCCGTTCCCCGTTACAATGAGCAGTTCTTC
TRBJ1-2 | TRBV28 | TRBD1 | NA | CASRILSGTGNYGYTF | TGTGCCAGCAGGATCCTTTCCGGGACAGGGAACTATGGCTACACCTTC
TRBJ1-4 | TRBV5-6 | TRBD1 | NA | CASSLGTGNEKLFF | TGTGCCAGCAGCTTAGGGACAGGGAATGAAAAACTGTTTTTT
TRBJ1-4 | TRBV2 | NA | NA | CASQGSTNEKLFF | TGTGCCAGTCAGGGTTCAACTAATGAAAAACTGTTTTTT
TRBJ2-7 | TRBV27 | NA | NA | CASRAIMDEQYF | TGTGCCAGCAGAGCGATTATGGACGAGCAGTACTTC
TRBJ2-1 | TRBV14 | NA | NA | CASSGASGRGNNEQFF | TGTGCCAGCAGTGGGGCATCGGGTCGGGGGAACAATGAGCAGTTCTTC
TRBJ1-5 | TRBV19 | TRBD1 | few | CASSLIGTGVNQPQHF | TGTGCCAGTAGTCTCATTGGGACAGGGGTCAATCAGCCCCAGCATTTT
TRBJ2-5 | TRBV15 | NA | NA | CATSRGGVQETQYF | TGTGCCACCAGCAGAGGCGGGGTTCAAGAGACCCAGTACTTC
TRBJ2-2 | TRBV7-2 | TRBD1 | NA | CASSLRGTGTSTGELFF | TGTGCCAGCAGCTTAAGGGGGACAGGGACGAGCACCGGGGAGCTGTTTTTT